There are many counts of the clone carrying this TCR beta chain. What it recognizes is unknown. This sample stems from a study of prognosis after radiotherapy for stage I lung cancer. Whole-study context: Stage I non-small cell lung cancer patients, who were enrolled in Nanjing, China, joined the cohort between 2018 and January 2019. The patients comprised about a dozen men and a handful of women, spanning ages roughly 50 to 85 and having a median of approximately 74 years.

Whole-study findings and limits: Where distant metastases developed, patients had lower Shannon entropy after stereotactic body radiation therapy. Differences in TRBV and TRBJ gene usage were reportedly observed between patients with and without metastases.

It was by two-round multiplex PCR that TCR beta CDR3 was amplified from genomic DNA. With primers specific to each TRBV and TRBJ gene, the first-round PCR was performed. MiXCR, run by TCRdb on the multiplex PCR reads, gives a single entry per CDR3 protein. The data hold over 14,000 distinct CDR3 sequences, with roughly 25% observed a single time. Deletions cut 5 bases from V and 0 bases from J, with 13 bases between. CDR1 is DFQATT, CDR2 SNEGSKA, per germline (reference sequence). The CDR3 has 14 amino acids. The chain recombines TRBV20-1 with TRBJ1-1; tentatively, D is TRBD1 (5 bases). The source is a donor of 50 years or more with non-small cell lung cancer. Source: PBMCs, taken before or after stereotactic body radiation therapy (not recorded which). CDR3 amino acids: CSAQPGPMNTEAFF. For the CDR3, the DNA is TGCAGTGCTCAACCGGGACCTATGAACACTGAAGCTTTCTTT.